This paragraph reports one T cell receptor (beta chain). This sample is part of a study of blood T cell repertoires in COVID-19. The wider study: Spain, Italy and the United States supplied samples that represented acute and convalescent COVID-19.

The authors' processing: Estimation of nucleated cell counts relied on the amplification of reference gene primers. Data came from immunoSEQ multiplex PCR; TCRdb stores just in-frame clones and leaves some out. V, J and clone size were drawn from that table, and D and trimming were deduced from the DNA. The sample records under 65,000 clones, about 81% being singletons. The CDR3 has 13 amino acids. Germline V gene data show CDR1 as SGHRS and CDR2 as YFSETQ. The germline V and J ends were trimmed by 1 base and 3 bases, with 8 bases remaining between them. The clonotype was recovered from a man between 60 and 75 years old with COVID-19, enrolled during active disease. Sequencing was carried out using peripheral blood. The rearrangement joins TRBV5-1 to TRBJ2-7; no firm D call. This CDR3 is CASSLQLNYEQYF. The CDR3 nucleotides read TGCGCCAGCAGCTTGCAACTGAACTACGAGCAGTACTTC. The whole variable domain, filled in from reference TRBV5-1 and TRBJ2-7, reads KAGVTQTPRYLIKTRGQQVTLSCSPISGHRSVSWYQQTPGQGLQFLFEYFSETQRNKGNFPGRFSGRQFSNSRSEMNVSTLELGDSALYLCASSLQLNYEQYFGPGTRLTVT.